The 8 T cell receptor beta chains below were found in one sample sequenced in a study of a mutant IDH1 vaccine in newly diagnosed glioma. Described time point: baseline, week 1 (first vaccination visit). The treatment was: pre-vaccination baseline after standard-of-care therapy. The table came from immunoSEQ multiplex PCR; TCRdb's copy has only in-frame clones and leaves some out. The table has 20,000 to 30,000 clones, roughly 90% seen once; the top ten hold roughly 9.2%. Sequences were derived from PBMCs, sampled from a glioma patient treated with radiotherapy, temozolomide or both. Receptor source: a man under 40 with glioma.

The chain joins TRBV7-8 to TRBJ2-7, with a tentative D call TRBD2 (5 bases). Germline V gives CDR1 SGHVS, CDR2 FQNEAQ. This CDR3 spans 13 amino acids. V dropped 10 bases and J dropped 0 bases, with 13 bases sitting between them. The CDR3 reads CATGLDGSYEQYF. DNA for the CDR3: TGTGCCACCGGACTGGACGGCTCCTACGAGCAGTACTTC.

The chain joins TRBV9 to TRBJ2-2; TRBD2 matches 9 bases. Trimming at V came to 3 bases and at J to 0 bases, leaving 9 bases not matched to a gene. Germline V gene data show CDR1 as SGDLS and CDR2 as YYNGEE. This CDR3 is built from 18 residues. The CDR3 DNA is TGTGCCAGCAGCGGAGGACTAGCGATCGGCTCGAACACCGGGGAGCTGTTTTTT. Protein: CASSGGLAIGSNTGELFF.

J is TRBJ2-7 and V is TRBV6-5; 7 nucleotides match TRBD2. The CDR3 sequence is 14 residues long. V shed 0 bases and J 5 bases; nucleotides not matched to a gene: 4. Germline-derived CDR1 and CDR2 are MNHEY and SVGAGI. The CDR3 DNA is TGTGCCAGCAGTTACTCGGGAGGGATCCACGAGCAGTACTTC. This translates into CASSYSGGIHEQYF.

This clone has a handful of counts. The J gene is TRBJ1-4, the V gene TRBV18; no definite D call. Trimming removed 1 base at V and 4 bases at J, with 13 bases between. The CDR3 runs to 16 residues. Germline CDR1 reads KGHSH; CDR2 reads LQKENI. The CDR3 region has the DNA TGTGCCAGCTCACCACTATCCGGGAGAAATAATGAAAAACTGTTTTTT. Translating it yields CASSPLSGRNNEKLFF.

The chain is built from TRBV6-5 and TRBJ1-1; weak D call: TRBD1 (6 bases). Trimming cost V 8 bases and J 4 bases, with 14 bases left between them. This CDR3 has 13 residues. Germline V gene data show CDR1 as MNHEY and CDR2 as SVGAGI. CDR3 region: CASLYRVGTEAFF. The CDR3 DNA follows: TGTGCCAGCCTCTACAGGGTGGGCACTGAAGCTTTCTTT.

CDR3 protein: CASSTLTGTYEQYF. As DNA, the CDR3 is TGCGCCAGCAGCACTTTGACAGGGACCTACGAGCAGTACTTC. The rearrangement links TRBV5-1 to TRBJ2-7, with 7 bases fitting TRBD1. CDR3 size: 14 residues. The trim removed 4 bases at V and 2 bases at J, leaving 6 bases unmatched. Germline V gene sequence: CDR1 SGHRS, CDR2 YFSETQ. The full variable domain, rest sourced from reference TRBV5-1 and TRBJ2-7, is KAGVTQTPRYLIKTRGQQVTLSCSPISGHRSVSWYQQTPGQGLQFLFEYFSETQRNKGNFPGRFSGRQFSNSRSEMNVSTLELGDSALYLCASSTLTGTYEQYFGPGTRLTVT.

V is TRBV4-1 and J is TRBJ2-2; D assignment may be TRBD1 or TRBD2 (5 bases each). The CDR3 covers 17 residues. Germline values: CDR1 MGHRA, CDR2 YSYEKL. V lost 4 bases and J 7 bases, leaving 22 bases between the germline ends. CDR3 protein: CASSPPGRERYGGELFF. The DNA of the CDR3 is TGCGCCAGCAGCCCCCCTGGCAGGGAGAGGTATGGCGGGGAGCTGTTTTTT.

This clone was recorded only once. This CDR3 is CASSPTGDAYEQYF. In nucleotides, the CDR3 is TGTGCCAGCAGCCCGACAGGCGACGCCTACGAGCAGTACTTC. This chain joins TRBV7-9 and TRBJ2-7; D may be TRBD1 (6 bases). The CDR3 loop spans 14 amino acids. Germline V gene data show CDR1 as SEHNR and CDR2 as FQNEAQ (reference sequence). Trimming removed 5 bases from V and 2 bases from J, with 13 bases in between.